Below are 5 T cell receptor beta chains sequenced from a single sample in a study of Ad26.COV2.S vaccination and SARS-CoV-2 variants. Treatment here: 19 received Ad26.COV2.S at low or high dose, single or two shots; about 5 received placebo; per-sample allocation not given. Sampling was done on day 63 after the first vaccine or placebo injection. Data came from immunoSEQ multiplex PCR; TCRdb stores just in-frame clones and leaves some out. The sample includes some 520,000 clones, around 88% of them seen just once. The specimen comprised peripheral blood, sampled in a trial of Ad26.COV2.S vaccine versus placebo. These receptors were obtained from a person between 18 and 60 years old who received the Ad26.COV2.S COVID-19 vaccine or a placebo.

V is TRBV5-4 and J is TRBJ1-2; D is ambiguous. The CDR3 is 16 amino acids. Germline loops: CDR1 SGHNT, CDR2 YYREEE (reference sequence). V lost 4 bases and J lost 0, with 16 bases in between. CDR3 bases: TGTGCCAGCAGCCGGGGTTGGAGAGAAGCTAACTATGGCTACACCTTC. This sequence encodes CASSRGWREANYGYTF.

The chain combines TRBV11-1 with TRBJ2-1; unclear D gene. The CDR3 runs 12 residues. CDR1 SGHAT and CDR2 FQDESV come from the germline V gene (reference sequence). Trimming removed 8 bases from V and 4 bases from J, with 9 bases in between. The CDR3 here is CASSPGYNEQFF. CDR3 nucleotide sequence: TGTGCCAGCTCGCCGGGTTACAATGAGCAGTTCTTC.

This sequence joins TRBV9 and TRBJ1-2, with D possibly matching TRBD1 (5 bases). Germline loops: CDR1 SGDLS, CDR2 YYNGEE. The germline V and J ends were trimmed by 4 bases and 6 bases, with 22 bases remaining between them. The CDR3 loop spans 16 amino acids. CDR3 sequence reads: CASSLGDSPTSHGYTF. For the CDR3, the DNA is TGTGCCAGCAGCTTAGGCGACAGTCCCACGTCTCATGGCTACACCTTC.

J is TRBJ2-1 and V is TRBV11-3, with TRBD2 as a possible D gene (6 bases). The V gene lost 5 bases and the J gene lost 12 bases, with 17 bases spanning the gap. This CDR3 comprises 13 residues. Germline CDR1 and CDR2: SGHNT and YENEEA. The CDR3: CASSRGLETGQFF. The CDR3 DNA sequence: TGTGCCAGCAGCCGGGGGTTGGAGACGGGGCAGTTCTTC.

The rearrangement links TRBV29-1 to TRBJ2-7, with TRBD2 matching over 8 bases. This CDR3 region has 11 residues. Losses at the gene ends were 6 bases for V and 6 bases for J; bases not matched to a gene: 4. Germline V gives CDR1 SQVTM, CDR2 ANQGSEA. The CDR3 DNA sequence: TGCAGCGTGGGACTAGTGTTCGAGCAGTACTTC. Translation: CSVGLVFEQYF.